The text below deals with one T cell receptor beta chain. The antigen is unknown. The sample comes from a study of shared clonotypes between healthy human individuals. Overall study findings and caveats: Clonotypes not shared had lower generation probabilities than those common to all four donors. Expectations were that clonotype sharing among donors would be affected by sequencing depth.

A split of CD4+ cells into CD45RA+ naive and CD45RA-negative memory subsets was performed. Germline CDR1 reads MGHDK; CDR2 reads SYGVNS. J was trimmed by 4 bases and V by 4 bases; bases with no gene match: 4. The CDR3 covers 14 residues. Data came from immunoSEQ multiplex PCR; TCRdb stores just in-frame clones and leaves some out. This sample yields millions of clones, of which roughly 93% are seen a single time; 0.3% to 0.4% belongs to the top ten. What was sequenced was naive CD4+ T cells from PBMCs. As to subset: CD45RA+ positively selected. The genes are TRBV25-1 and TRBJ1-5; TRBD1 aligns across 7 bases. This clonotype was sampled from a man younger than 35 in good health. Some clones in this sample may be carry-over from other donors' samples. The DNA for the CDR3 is TGTGCCAGCAGTGCCCCACAGGGGAATCAGCCCCAGCATTTT. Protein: CASSAPQGNQPQHF.